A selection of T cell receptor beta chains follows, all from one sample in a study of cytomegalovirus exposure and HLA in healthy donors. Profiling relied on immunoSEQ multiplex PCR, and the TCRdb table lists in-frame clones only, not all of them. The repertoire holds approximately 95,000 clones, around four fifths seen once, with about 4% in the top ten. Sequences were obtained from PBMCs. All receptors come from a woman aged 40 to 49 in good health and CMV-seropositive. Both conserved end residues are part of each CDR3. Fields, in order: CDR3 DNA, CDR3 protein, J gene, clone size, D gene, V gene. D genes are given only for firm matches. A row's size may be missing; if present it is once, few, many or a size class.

DNA: TGTGCCAGCAGTCCCCCCCTGGGAGGGGGGAGTTACAATGAGCAGTTCTTC
CDR3: CASSPPLGGGSYNEQFF
J: TRBJ2-1
size: NA
D: NA
V: TRBV27

DNA: TGTGCCAGCAGTTTTTATGGCAGGCGGGGGCAAGAGACCCAGTACTTC
CDR3: CASSFYGRRGQETQYF
J: TRBJ2-5
size: NA
D: TRBD2
V: TRBV28

DNA: TGTGCCAGCAGTGAGAAGCGGGCCGCCTACGAGCAGTACTTC
CDR3: CASSEKRAAYEQYF
J: TRBJ2-7
size: NA
D: NA
V: TRBV6-1

DNA: TGTGCCAGCAGCAAAGCCGGGACAGAGCTTGAAGCTTTCTTT
CDR3: CASSKAGTELEAFF
J: TRBJ1-1
size: NA
D: TRBD1
V: TRBV28

DNA: TGTGCCACCAGCAGAGATCCCGGCACTGAAGCTTTCTTT
CDR3: CATSRDPGTEAFF
J: TRBJ1-1
size: few
D: NA
V: TRBV15

DNA: TGTGCCAGCAGCGTAGACCAGGGTCAAGGAGTTACGCAGTATTTT
CDR3: CASSVDQGQGVTQYF
J: TRBJ2-3
size: NA
D: NA
V: TRBV9

DNA: TGTGCCAGCAGTCCATACACCGGGGAGCTGTTTTTT
CDR3: CASSPYTGELFF
J: TRBJ2-2
size: few
D: NA
V: TRBV27

DNA: TGCGCCAGCCCTGGGATATACCGGGACAGCGACCAAGAGACCCAGTACTTC
CDR3: CASPGIYRDSDQETQYF
J: TRBJ2-5
size: NA
D: TRBD1
V: TRBV10-2

DNA: TGTGCTAGTGGTCTGACTACTAGCACAGATACGCAGTATTTT
CDR3: CASGLTTSTDTQYF
J: TRBJ2-3
size: NA
D: NA
V: TRBV12-5

DNA: TGCGCCAGCAGCCAAGTTGGACAGTTGAACACTGAAGCTTTCTTT
CDR3: CASSQVGQLNTEAFF
J: TRBJ1-1
size: NA
D: NA
V: TRBV4-1

DNA: TGCGCCAGCGGGGGGACTAGCGGGAGGACCGACGAGCAGTACTTC
CDR3: CASGGTSGRTDEQYF
J: TRBJ2-7
size: NA
D: TRBD2
V: TRBV5-1

DNA: TGTGCCAGCGCCCAGGGACAGGGGGGAAACACTGAAGCTTTCTTT
CDR3: CASAQGQGGNTEAFF
J: TRBJ1-1
size: few
D: TRBD1
V: TRBV6-5

DNA: TGTGCCAGCAGTGGGCTCAGGGAACACATTCAGTACTTC
CDR3: CASSGLREHIQYF
J: TRBJ2-4
size: NA
D: NA
V: TRBV6-1

DNA: TGTGCCTGTGGACTAGCGGACCACAATGAGCAGTTCTTC
CDR3: CACGLADHNEQFF
J: TRBJ2-1
size: few
D: TRBD2
V: TRBV19

DNA: TGTGCCACCAGCAGGGGGGGACTAGCGGGAGTCTTCGATGAGCAGTTCTTC
CDR3: CATSRGGLAGVFDEQFF
J: TRBJ2-1
size: few
D: TRBD2
V: TRBV15

DNA: TGTGCCAGCAGCTTGAGGTTGGGCAGGGCTAATGAAAAACTGTTTTTT
CDR3: CASSLRLGRANEKLFF
J: TRBJ1-4
size: few
D: NA
V: TRBV5-5

DNA: TGTGCCATCAGAGTCACCCTAGCGGGAACATCCTACAATGAGCAGTTCTTC
CDR3: CAIRVTLAGTSYNEQFF
J: TRBJ2-1
size: NA
D: TRBD2
V: TRBV10-3

DNA: TGCAGCGTTGGCGGGGACGGAAAAAACTACGAGCAGTACTTC
CDR3: CSVGGDGKNYEQYF
J: TRBJ2-7
size: NA
D: NA
V: TRBV29-1

DNA: TGTGCCAGCAGACTATCTATGAACACTGAAGCTTTCTTT
CDR3: CASRLSMNTEAFF
J: TRBJ1-1
size: once
D: NA
V: TRBV6-1

DNA: TGTGCCAGCAGCGCAGGGGGCACCTACGAGCAGTACTTC
CDR3: CASSAGGTYEQYF
J: TRBJ2-7
size: NA
D: TRBD1
V: TRBV11-2

DNA: TGCGCCAGCAGCTTGGCACCGGGACTAGCGGGAGCAGGTGAGCAGTACTTC
CDR3: CASSLAPGLAGAGEQYF
J: TRBJ2-7
size: once
D: TRBD2
V: TRBV5-1

DNA: TGTGCTAGCAGCTTGTCGTCTAGCGACTACAATGAGCAGTTCTTC
CDR3: CASSLSSSDYNEQFF
J: TRBJ2-1
size: NA
D: NA
V: TRBV7-7

DNA: TGTGCCACCAGCAGAGATGAGGCCCCCTACAATGAGCAGTTCTTC
CDR3: CATSRDEAPYNEQFF
J: TRBJ2-1
size: NA
D: NA
V: TRBV15

DNA: TGTGCCAGCAGCCCCAGAGGCCTAGCGGGAGGACTATACGAGCAGTACTTC
CDR3: CASSPRGLAGGLYEQYF
J: TRBJ2-7
size: NA
D: TRBD2
V: TRBV11-2

DNA: TGTGCCAGCAGTGGAGCGGGACAGGGAACCTATGGCTACACCTTC
CDR3: CASSGAGQGTYGYTF
J: TRBJ1-2
size: NA
D: TRBD1
V: TRBV6-1

DNA: TGTGCCAGCAGTTTGGCTAGCGGCGGGGGTACGCAGTATTTT
CDR3: CASSLASGGGTQYF
J: TRBJ2-3
size: few
D: TRBD2
V: TRBV27

DNA: TGTGCCAGCAGTTTTAGCGGGAGGTACGAGCAGTACTTC
CDR3: CASSFSGRYEQYF
J: TRBJ2-7
size: NA
D: TRBD2
V: TRBV7-2

DNA: TGTGCCAGCACTTTATCTTACAATGAGCAGTTCTTC
CDR3: CASTLSYNEQFF
J: TRBJ2-1
size: NA
D: NA
V: TRBV6-1

DNA: TGTGCCAGCAGCCGCGTCGGGACAGGAAAAACCGGGGAGCTGTTTTTT
CDR3: CASSRVGTGKTGELFF
J: TRBJ2-2
size: NA
D: TRBD1
V: TRBV7-9